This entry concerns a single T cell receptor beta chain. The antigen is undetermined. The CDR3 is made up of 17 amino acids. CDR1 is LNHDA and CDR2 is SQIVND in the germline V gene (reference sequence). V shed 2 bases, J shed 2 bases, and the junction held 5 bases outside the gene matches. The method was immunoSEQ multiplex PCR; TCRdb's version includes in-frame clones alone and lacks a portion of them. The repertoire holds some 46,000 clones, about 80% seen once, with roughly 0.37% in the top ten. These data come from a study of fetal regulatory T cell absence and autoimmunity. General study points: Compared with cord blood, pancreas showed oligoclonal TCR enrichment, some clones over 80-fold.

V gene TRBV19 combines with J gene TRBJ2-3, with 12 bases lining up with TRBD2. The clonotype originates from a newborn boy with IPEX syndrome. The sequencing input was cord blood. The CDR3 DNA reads TGTGCCAGTAGTATAAAGACTAGCGGGGGCTTCACAGATACGCAGTATTTT. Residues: CASSIKTSGGFTDTQYF.